This record concerns one TCR beta chain sequence. This sample is part of a study of blood T cell repertoires in COVID-19. For the study at large: The United States, Italy and Spain provided the acute and convalescent COVID-19 samples. The analysed material was cDNA or gDNA that came from T cells, B-cell-depleted T cells, or PBMCs.

Original data processing: Estimation of nucleated cell counts relied on the amplification of reference gene primers. Sequenced by immunoSEQ multiplex PCR; TCRdb stores in-frame clones only, minus some. For V, J and clone size, that table is used; D and trimming come from the DNA. The sample lists approximately 110,000 clones, approximately 84% occurring once. The germline gives CDR1 SGHVS, CDR2 FQNEAQ. This CDR3 is built from 14 residues. After removal of 8 bases from V and 4 bases from J, the junction contained 7 bases not matched to a gene. The sample taken for sequencing was peripheral blood. The chain recombines TRBV7-8 with TRBJ1-5; 8 nucleotides match TRBD1. The receptor was isolated from a woman in her thirties or forties with acute or convalescent COVID-19. The CDR3 is CASGQGKVNQPQHF. In nucleotides, the CDR3 is TGTGCCAGCGGACAGGGAAAGGTGAATCAGCCCCAGCATTTT.